Sequencing of this T cell receptor (beta chain) was carried out in a study of technical replicates of blood from a few donors. Germline CDR1 SGHTA, CDR2 FQGTGA. CDR3 length: 14 amino acids. V lost 5 bases and J lost 5; bases outside the gene matches: 8. Assay: immunoSEQ multiplex PCR; the TCRdb copy retains only in-frame clones and omits some. In the table there are about 90,000 clones, under 95% of which are singletons. The rearrangement links TRBV7-3 to TRBJ1-2; TRBD1 aligns across 7 bases. The sample comprised T cells isolated from PBMCs. The TCR comes from a human donor in good health. CDR3: CASSASGTDYGYTF. CDR3 in DNA: TGTGCCAGCAGCGCCAGTGGGACAGATTATGGCTACACCTTC.